These 22 T cell receptor beta chains came from one sample sequenced in a study of cytomegalovirus exposure and HLA in healthy donors. TCRdb's table, derived via immunoSEQ multiplex PCR, lists solely in-frame clones and lacks some. The sample has 260,000 or so clones, roughly 90% seen once. The sample comprised PBMCs. The receptors shown here come from a young woman in good health and CMV-seronegative.

The chain has TRBV4-1 and TRBJ1-2; no clear D. V dropped 0 bases and J dropped 8 bases, with 16 bases sitting between them. The CDR3 covers 15 residues. Germline loops: CDR1 MGHRA, CDR2 YSYEKL. The CDR3 here is CASSQERGGYRGYTF. Here the CDR3 DNA reads TGCGCCAGCAGCCAAGAAAGAGGAGGGTATCGGGGCTACACCTTC.

The CDR3 spells CASSVSSSGGDYGYTF. In DNA, the CDR3 is TGTGCCAGCAGCGTTAGTTCGTCGGGGGGCGACTATGGCTACACCTTC. The rearrangement uses TRBV9 and TRBJ1-2; D is possibly TRBD1 (6 bases). The CDR3 covers 16 residues. Trimming cost V 2 bases and J 3 bases, with 17 bases left between them. Germline V gene sequence: CDR1 SGDLS, CDR2 YYNGEE. Combining the CDR3 with reference TRBV9 and TRBJ1-2 gives the whole variable domain DSGVTQTPKHLITATGQRVTLRCSPRSGDLSVYWYQQSLDQGLQFLIQYYNGEERAKGNILERFSAQQFPDLHSELNLSSLELGDSALYFCASSVSSSGGDYGYTFGSGTRLTVV.

This rearrangement joins TRBV15 to TRBJ1-5; D call uncertain. V shed 0 bases and J shed 6 bases, with 12 bases lying between them. Looked up from germline, CDR1 is LNHNV and CDR2 is YYDKDF (reference sequence). This CDR3 is built from 15 residues. DNA of the CDR3: TGTGCCACCAGCAGAGATCTTGGTTCCGGTCAGCCCCAGCATTTT. Residues: CATSRDLGSGQPQHF.

This clone was picked up a small number of times. Additional DNA sequences in this sample encode the identical CDR3. The V call is TRBV28, the J call TRBJ1-5; the D gene is possibly TRBD1 (5 bases). This CDR3 spans 14 amino acids. Trimming pared 5 bases from V and 3 bases from J, leaving 11 bases between. Germline-derived CDR1 and CDR2 are MDHEN and SYDVKM. CDR3 sequence reads: CASSPTGFNQPQHF. The CDR3 nucleotides read TGTGCCAGCAGTCCCACAGGTTTCAATCAGCCCCAGCATTTT.

This chain uses TRBV5-1 with TRBJ2-7; TRBD1 matches at 9 bases. The V and J ends lost 4 bases and 1 base, in that order; junction bases with no gene match: 9. The CDR3 length is 16 residues. In germline, CDR1 is SGHRS, CDR2 YFSETQ. The CDR3 loop reads CASSPLGGTGSYEQYF. CDR3 DNA sequence: TGCGCCAGCAGCCCATTAGGTGGGACAGGGTCCTACGAGCAGTACTTC.

This chain connects TRBV27 to TRBJ1-1; D is undetermined. V shed 3 bases and J shed 1 base, with 6 bases lying between them. Germline V CDR1 and CDR2: MNHEY, SMNVEV (reference sequence). The CDR3 is 13 residues long. CDR3 sequence: CASSLGTNTEAFF. The CDR3 DNA reads as TGTGCCAGCAGTTTGGGCACGAACACTGAAGCTTTCTTT.

The chain carries TRBV14 and TRBJ2-7; 8 bases are shared with TRBD1. Losses at the gene ends were 4 bases for V and 5 bases for J; bases not matched to a gene: 7. This CDR3 spans 14 amino acids. The germline CDR1 and CDR2 sequences are SGHDN and FVKESK. The DNA for the CDR3 is TGTGCCAGCAGCCTGGACAGGGACGTCCACGAGCAGTACTTC. Its protein is CASSLDRDVHEQYF. The whole variable domain, filled in from reference TRBV14 and TRBJ2-7, reads EAGVTQFPSHSVIEKGQTVTLRCDPISGHDNLYWYRRVMGKEIKFLLHFVKESKQDESGMPNNRFLAERTGGTYSTLKVQPAELEDSGVYFCASSLDRDVHEQYFGPGTRLTVT.

The rearrangement uses TRBV7-6 and TRBJ2-3; D unresolved. In germline, CDR1 is SGHVS, CDR2 FNYEAQ. The CDR3 extends over 15 amino acids. V was shortened by 5 bases and J by 0 bases, with 12 bases between the two germline ends. CDR3 loop: CASSPRESSTDTQYF. The CDR3 DNA reads as TGTGCCAGCAGCCCTAGAGAGTCTAGCACAGATACGCAGTATTTT.

Here the CDR3 reads CASSIGGVGNQPQHF. CDR3 coding DNA: TGTGCCAGTAGTATCGGAGGGGTGGGCAATCAGCCCCAGCATTTT. The rearrangement links TRBV19 to TRBJ1-5; TRBD1 might be the D (5 bases). Between the trimmed V and J ends, which lost 3 bases and 2 bases, there was a span of 11 bases. The CDR3 has 15 amino acids. Germline V CDR1 and CDR2: LNHDA, SQIVND (reference sequence).

V gene TRBV7-6 combines with J gene TRBJ2-5; TRBD2 matches 13 bases. V lost 4 bases and J lost 5; bases outside the gene matches: 7. The CDR3 spans 16 residues. Germline assignment: CDR1 SGHVS and CDR2 FNYEAQ. The CDR3 spells CASSSRTSGSYETQYF. CDR3 DNA sequence: TGTGCCAGCAGCTCCCGGACTAGCGGGAGTTATGAGACCCAGTACTTC.

The CDR3 region has the DNA TGTGCCAGCAGCCAAGTTTGGACAGGGGGCGCGAGTGGCTACACCTTC. Translating gives CASSQVWTGGASGYTF. V is TRBV14 and J is TRBJ1-2; 11 bases are shared with TRBD1. V dropped 1 base and J dropped 7; count of bases not matched to a gene: 8. The CDR3 is 16 amino acids. Germline CDR1 and CDR2: SGHDN and FVKESK.

A single count supports this clone. This rearrangement joins TRBV9 to TRBJ2-3, with TRBD2 matching over 10 bases. The germline CDR1 and CDR2 sequences are SGDLS and YYNGEE. The CDR3 has 16 residues. V trimming: 0 bases; J trimming: 5 bases; junction bases outside the gene matches: 6. The chain's CDR3 is CASSVGASGGGDTQYF. DNA of the CDR3: TGTGCCAGCAGCGTAGGGGCTAGCGGGGGAGGAGATACGCAGTATTTT.

The V and J genes are TRBV4-1 and TRBJ2-7; 9 nucleotides agree with TRBD1. CDR3 size: 15 residues. The V segment lost 4 bases and the J segment 6 bases; nucleotides outside the gene matches: 10. Germline values: CDR1 MGHRA, CDR2 YSYEKL. CDR3 protein: CASSLTGTGLAEQYF. The CDR3 region has the DNA TGCGCCAGCAGCCTCACCGGGACAGGGTTGGCCGAGCAGTACTTC.

J is TRBJ1-6 and V is TRBV6-5; D may be TRBD1 (6 bases). There are 15 residues in the CDR3. In germline, CDR1 is MNHEY, CDR2 SVGAGI. V gave up 5 bases and J gave up 3 bases, with 11 bases separating them. The CDR3 spells CASSTGQFYNSPLHF. CDR3 DNA: TGTGCCAGCAGTACAGGACAGTTCTATAATTCACCCCTCCACTTT.

In this sample, this clone turned up once. This chain joins TRBV30 and TRBJ2-1; maybe TRBD1 (7 bases). The V end was cut by 5 bases, the J end by 0 bases, with 17 bases between. The CDR3 contains 16 residues. Germline CDR1 and CDR2: GTSNPN and SVGIG (reference sequence). The CDR3 loop is CAWGGLTGSSYNEQFF. The CDR3 DNA reads as TGTGCCTGGGGGGGACTGACAGGGTCCTCCTACAATGAGCAGTTCTTC.

The V call is TRBV9, the J call TRBJ2-5; TRBD1 is a possible D gene (5 bases). There are 14 residues in the CDR3. Trimming cost V 6 bases and J 9 bases, with 21 bases left between them. The V gene's germline CDR1 is SGDLS and CDR2 YYNGEE. CDR3: CASTPLGQNSPQYF. The CDR3 nucleotides are TGTGCCAGCACCCCCCTCGGACAAAATTCACCCCAGTACTTC.

The chain links TRBV6-1 to TRBJ2-3, with 8 bases aligning to TRBD2. CDR1 is MNHNS and CDR2 is SASEGT in the germline V gene. The CDR3 totals 14 residues. Trimming at V came to 8 bases and at J to 5 bases, leaving 9 bases not matched to a gene. The CDR3, as DNA: TGTGCCAGCCAACTCCGGCGGGAGGAAGATACGCAGTATTTT. Residues: CASQLRREEDTQYF.

This sequence joins TRBV6-6 and TRBJ1-1; TRBD1 is a possible D gene (6 bases). Germline CDR1 is MNHNY and CDR2 is SVGAGI (reference sequence). The CDR3 is made up of 13 amino acids. Trimming shortened V by 0 bases and J by 7 bases, and 9 bases separated the two germline ends. The CDR3 DNA follows: TGTGCCAGCAGTTACTCCGGACAGATTGAAGCTTTCTTT. This codes for CASSYSGQIEAFF.

J is TRBJ1-5 and V is TRBV28; 12 bases agree with TRBD1. Germline values: CDR1 MDHEN, CDR2 SYDVKM. With 6 bases clipped from V and 2 bases from J, the junction kept 11 bases outside the gene matches. CDR3 size: 18 residues. The CDR3 DNA reads TGTGCCAGCAGGACCGGGACAGGGGGCAATTACGGCAATCAGCCCCAGCATTTT. As protein: CASRTGTGGNYGNQPQHF.

The chain has TRBV27 and TRBJ2-7, with D possibly TRBD1 on 5 matching bases. This CDR3 has 13 residues. Germline-derived CDR1 and CDR2 are MNHEY and SMNVEV (reference sequence). V was shortened by 8 bases and J by 3 bases, with 14 bases between the two germline ends. CDR3 nucleotides: TGTGCCAGCGGCGTGGGGCCAGGCTACGAGCAGTACTTC. Protein sequence: CASGVGPGYEQYF.

The chain employs TRBV6-1 and TRBJ1-2; D unclear. The V gene's germline CDR1 is MNHNS and CDR2 SASEGT. The V gene lost 5 bases and the J gene lost 5 bases, with 15 bases spanning the gap. This CDR3 has 14 amino acids. In nucleotides, the CDR3 is TGTGCCAGCAGTACACCGGGATATTTATATGGCTACACCTTC. Translation: CASSTPGYLYGYTF.

The chain links TRBV10-3 to TRBJ2-7; possible D gene TRBD2, 6 bases. With 1 base removed from V and 5 bases from J, the gap between germline ends came to 15 bases. CDR1 and CDR2 (germline): ENHRY, SYGVKD. The CDR3 loop spans 15 amino acids. The CDR3 DNA sequence: TGTGCCATCAGTGAGTTTGGGGGGTCCGGGAACGAGCAGTACTTC. Encoded protein: CAISEFGGSGNEQYF.